These 25 T cell receptor beta chains were all obtained from the same sample, sequenced in a study of graft-versus-host responses after intestinal transplantation. Here immunoSEQ multiplex PCR was the method, and the copy in TCRdb shows in-frame clones only, minus some. Of more than 100,000 clones in the sample, 90% to 95% were seen once. Their recognized antigens are unknown. The starting material was unstimulated CD4+ T cells sorted from spleen or lymph node cells, obtained before intestinal transplant. All receptors come from a human donor who received an intestinal transplant.

V usage is TRBV6-5 and J usage is TRBJ2-7; D not resolved. V was pared by 8 bases and J by 4 bases, with 9 bases between. Germline V lookup: CDR1 MNHEY, CDR2 SVGAGI. The CDR3 length is 11 residues. CDR3 amino acids: CASRSPYEQYF. In DNA, the CDR3 is TGTGCCAGCCGGTCCCCATACGAGCAGTACTTC.

The chain employs TRBV6-6 and TRBJ2-5; unclear D gene. The CDR3 totals 12 residues. V was shortened by 0 bases and J by 7 bases, with 6 bases between the two germline ends. Germline CDR1 and CDR2: MNHNY and SVGAGI (reference sequence). The CDR3 region is CASSYSTGTQYF. CDR3 DNA sequence: TGTGCCAGCAGTTACTCGACCGGGACCCAGTACTTC.

This chain connects TRBV10-2 to TRBJ2-7; no reliable D call. The CDR3 is 12 residues long. Trimming stripped 0 bases from V and 2 bases from J, with 2 bases between. Per the germline V gene, CDR1 is WSHSY and CDR2 is SAAADI. CDR3 nucleotides: TGCGCCAGCAGTGAGTCCCCCTACGAGCAGTACTTC. It translates to CASSESPYEQYF.

The rearrangement uses TRBV7-2 and TRBJ2-7, with 11 bases identical to TRBD2. Germline-derived CDR1 and CDR2 are SGHTA and FQGNSA. The CDR3 contains 18 residues. J gave up 0 bases and V 1 base, and 8 bases lay outside the gene matches. The CDR3 nucleotides are TGTGCCAGCAGCTTAGTAGCACTAGCGGGAGAGTTCTCCTACGAGCAGTACTTC. Its protein product is CASSLVALAGEFSYEQYF.

The rearrangement joins TRBV20-1 to TRBJ2-3; no reliable D call. Trimming stripped 1 base from V and 5 bases from J, with 4 bases between. Per germline, CDR1 DFQATT and CDR2 SNEGSKA (reference sequence). This CDR3 has 11 amino acids. Here the CDR3 DNA reads TGCAGTGCTAGAGCTGAAGATACGCAGTATTTT. This translates into CSARAEDTQYF.

The CDR3, as DNA: TGTGCCAGCAGTTACTTCCGAAGGGAGACCCAGTACTTC. Amino acid sequence: CASSYFRRETQYF. The gene calls are TRBV6-6 and TRBJ2-5; D gene ambiguous. Per the germline V gene, CDR1 is MNHNY and CDR2 is SVGAGI (reference sequence). The length of the CDR3 is 13 residues. The germline V and J ends were trimmed by 1 base and 5 bases, with 8 bases remaining between them.

The chain links TRBV7-8 to TRBJ1-5; D perhaps matches TRBD1 (5 bases). CDR3 length equals 14 residues. Deletions cut 1 base from V and 6 bases from J, with 10 bases between. Germline-derived CDR1 and CDR2 are SGHVS and FQNEAQ. In nucleotides, the CDR3 is TGTGCCAGCAGCTTAGAGAGGGGTAGTCAGCCCCAGCATTTT. This gives the protein CASSLERGSQPQHF.

The count of this clone is one. CDR3 sequence reads: CASTPSGSSYEQYF. Written as DNA, the CDR3 is TGTGCCAGCACCCCTTCAGGATCGTCCTACGAGCAGTACTTC. The chain uses TRBV27 and TRBJ2-7; D unresolved. Germline assignment: CDR1 MNHEY and CDR2 SMNVEV (reference sequence). V was clipped by 7 bases and J by 1 base, with 14 bases between them. CDR3 length: 14 amino acids.

The chain couples TRBV19 to TRBJ2-2; D may be TRBD1 (6 bases). The CDR3 length is 17 residues. With 0 bases removed from V and 6 bases from J, the gap between germline ends came to 17 bases. Germline lookup yields CDR1 LNHDA and CDR2 SQIVND (reference sequence). This chain's CDR3 is CASSIDLARGISGELFF. The CDR3 DNA sequence: TGTGCCAGTAGTATAGATCTCGCCAGGGGAATTTCCGGGGAGCTGTTTTTT.

V gene TRBV6-6 combines with J gene TRBJ1-2, with TRBD1 as a possible D gene (5 bases). The germline gives CDR1 MNHNY, CDR2 SVGAGI (reference sequence). This CDR3 is built from 14 residues. Trimming removed 2 bases from V and 6 bases from J, with 13 bases in between. CDR3 protein: CASSYTLWGNGYTF. In DNA, the CDR3 is TGTGCCAGCAGTTACACCCTCTGGGGGAATGGCTACACCTTC.

This chain uses TRBV6-1 with TRBJ1-1; tentatively, D is TRBD1 (5 bases). The V and J ends lost 2 bases and 4 bases respectively, with 14 bases between them. The CDR3 covers 15 residues. Per germline, CDR1 MNHNS and CDR2 SASEGT. The CDR3 DNA reads TGTGCCAGCAGTGAACAGGGAATTGCAAGCACTGAAGCTTTCTTT. This gives the protein CASSEQGIASTEAFF.

CDR3 nucleotide sequence: TGTGCCAGCAGGAGGGAGGAACGGAACACTGAAGCTTTCTTT. The encoded protein is CASRREERNTEAFF. This chain joins TRBV6-6 and TRBJ1-1; D is unresolved. The germline V gene has CDR1 MNHNY and CDR2 SVGAGI (reference sequence). The CDR3 contains 14 residues. V was pared by 6 bases and J by 1 base, with 12 bases between.

The chain joins TRBV9 to TRBJ2-1, with D unresolved. The V gene lost 2 bases and the J gene lost 0 bases, with 9 bases spanning the gap. In germline, CDR1 is SGDLS, CDR2 YYNGEE. This CDR3 has 15 amino acids. The CDR3 here is CASSVWDISYNEQFF. The CDR3 DNA reads as TGTGCCAGCAGCGTTTGGGATATCTCCTACAATGAGCAGTTCTTC. Filled out from reference TRBV9 and TRBJ2-1, the complete variable domain reads DSGVTQTPKHLITATGQRVTLRCSPRSGDLSVYWYQQSLDQGLQFLIQYYNGEERAKGNILERFSAQQFPDLHSELNLSSLELGDSALYFCASSVWDISYNEQFFGPGTRLTVL.

The gene calls are TRBV4-1 and TRBJ2-1; TRBD2 agrees at 12 bases. CDR1 is MGHRA, CDR2 YSYEKL, per germline. The CDR3 consists of 16 residues. V gave up 3 bases and J gave up 6 bases; unmatched junction bases: 6. The CDR3 DNA is TGCGCCAGCAGCCACCCCGGACTAGCGGGAATCAATGAGCAGTTCTTC. This encodes CASSHPGLAGINEQFF.

V is TRBV30 and J is TRBJ2-6; 8 nucleotides agree with TRBD2. The CDR3 totals 14 residues. J gave up 4 bases and V 5 bases, and 4 bases lay outside the gene matches. Germline V gives CDR1 GTSNPN, CDR2 SVGIG (reference sequence). CDR3 protein: CAWFGGAGANVLTF. The CDR3 DNA follows: TGTGCCTGGTTCGGGGGGGCAGGGGCCAACGTCCTGACTTTC. The full variable domain, with the rest looked up from reference TRBV30 and TRBJ2-6, is SQTIHQWPATLVQPVGSPLSLECTVEGTSNPNLYWYRQAAGRGLQLLFYSVGIGQISSEVPQNLSASRPQDRQFILSSKKLLLSDSGFYLCAWFGGAGANVLTFGAGSRLTVL.

The chain joins TRBV30 to TRBJ2-1, with a possible D match to TRBD1 (6 bases). The CDR3 has 15 residues. The germline V gene encodes CDR1 GTSNPN and CDR2 SVGIG (reference sequence). Trimming shortened V by 0 bases and J by 15 bases, and 24 bases separated the two germline ends. CDR3 amino acids: CAWSVGSTSRGERFF. The CDR3 coding sequence is TGTGCCTGGAGTGTAGGTTCTACTTCCAGGGGCGAGAGGTTCTTC.

The V call is TRBV6-5, the J call TRBJ2-7, with D tentatively TRBD1 or TRBD2 (5 bases each). V lost 8 bases and J 4 bases, leaving 12 bases between the germline ends. Germline CDR1 is MNHEY and CDR2 is SVGAGI. CDR3 size: 12 residues. CDR3 DNA: TGTGCCAGCGGGACGGGAAAGTACGAGCAGTACTTC. It is translated as CASGTGKYEQYF.

V and J are TRBV7-2 and TRBJ2-1; D gene unclear. CDR1 and CDR2 (germline): SGHTA, FQGNSA. Trimming took off 1 base at V and 7 bases at J, with 5 bases between the two ends. The CDR3 has 12 residues. The CDR3 DNA reads as TGTGCCAGCAGCTTAGTAAGGAATGAGCAGTTCTTC. Translated: CASSLVRNEQFF.

The rearrangement links TRBV5-1 to TRBJ2-3, with unresolved D. CDR1 and CDR2 (germline): SGHRS, YFSETQ. Trimming removed 1 base at V and 4 bases at J, with 16 bases between. The CDR3 is 16 amino acids. CDR3 sequence reads: CASSLNLRLGPDTQYF. Here the CDR3 DNA reads TGCGCCAGCAGCTTGAACTTAAGATTGGGTCCAGATACGCAGTATTTT.

This rearrangement joins TRBV7-9 to TRBJ2-1, with 13 nucleotides matching TRBD2. The V gene's germline CDR1 is SEHNR and CDR2 FQNEAQ (reference sequence). The CDR3 has 18 residues. Losses at the gene ends were 4 bases for V and 0 bases for J; bases not matched to a gene: 6. CDR3 sequence reads: CASSSGLAGASSYNEQFF. As DNA, the CDR3 is TGTGCCAGCAGCTCCGGACTAGCGGGGGCCAGCTCCTACAATGAGCAGTTCTTC. Using reference TRBV7-9 and TRBJ2-1 for the parts outside the CDR3, the full variable domain is DTGVSQNPRHKITKRGQNVTFRCDPISEHNRLYWYRQTLGQGPEFLTYFQNEAQLEKSRLLSDRFSAERPKGSFSTLEIQRTEQGDSAMYLCASSSGLAGASSYNEQFFGPGTRLTVL.

The rearrangement links TRBV14 to TRBJ2-1; 8 nucleotides match TRBD2. Germline trimming cut 1 base from V and 4 bases from J; bases unmatched to any gene: 3. CDR1 and CDR2 (germline): SGHDN, FVKESK. The CDR3 has 15 amino acids. The CDR3: CASSQAGRGYNEQFF. CDR3 coding DNA: TGTGCCAGCAGCCAAGCCGGGAGGGGTTACAATGAGCAGTTCTTC.

The chain is built from TRBV6-1 and TRBJ2-7; no definite D call. V lost 4 bases, J lost 2 bases, and 18 bases lay in between. Germline values: CDR1 MNHNS, CDR2 SASEGT. The CDR3 covers 16 residues. The CDR3 nucleotides read TGTGCCAGCAGTGGAACGGCCACCTTGGATCCCTACGAGCAGTACTTC. This translates into CASSGTATLDPYEQYF.

The rearrangement links TRBV19 to TRBJ1-2; D gene ambiguous. The CDR3 sequence is 15 residues long. Germline CDR1 and CDR2: LNHDA and SQIVND (reference sequence). Trimming stripped 6 bases from V and 4 bases from J, with 18 bases between. CDR3 region: CASSPLIGSGYGYTF. The CDR3 bases are TGTGCCAGTAGCCCTCTCATTGGGTCGGGCTATGGCTACACCTTC.

The chain combines TRBV30 with TRBJ2-3; D may correspond to TRBD1 or TRBD2 (5 bases each). Germline V gene data show CDR1 as GTSNPN and CDR2 as SVGIG (reference sequence). Trimming removed 2 bases at V and 2 bases at J, with 8 bases between. The CDR3 sequence is 13 residues long. The CDR3 sequence: CAWSPGTTDTQYF. The CDR3 DNA reads TGTGCCTGGAGTCCCGGGACCACAGATACGCAGTATTTT.

The rearrangement joins TRBV19 to TRBJ2-1; 11 bases fit TRBD2. This CDR3 comprises 13 residues. In germline, CDR1 is LNHDA, CDR2 SQIVND (reference sequence). After removal of 9 bases from V and 15 bases from J, the junction contained 13 bases not matched to a gene. The CDR3 here is CASMRELAGAPFF. For the CDR3, the DNA is TGTGCCAGCATGAGGGAACTAGCGGGAGCTCCGTTCTTC. Full variable domain (outside the CDR3, taken from reference TRBV19 and TRBJ2-1): DGGITQSPKYLFRKEGQNVTLSCEQNLNHDAMYWYRQDPGQGLRLIYYSQIVNDFQKGDIAEGYSVSREKKESFPLTVTSAQKNPTAFYLCASMRELAGAPFFGPGTRLTVL.